This T cell receptor beta chain comes out of a study of cytomegalovirus exposure and HLA in healthy donors. The CDR3 covers 16 residues. Germline V gives CDR1 SGHAT, CDR2 FQNNGV. The ends lost 4 bases at V and 3 bases at J; junction bases unmatched: 6. The PCR contained 60 Vbeta and 13 Jbeta primers. The protocol was immunoSEQ multiplex PCR, while the TCRdb copy is restricted to in-frame clones and leaves out a portion. This repertoire shows 100,000 to 130,000 clones, roughly 82% found once; its top ten account for around 4%. This clone was recorded only once. Its antigen is as yet unknown. Broader study findings: Productive status was seen about 87% or about 30% of the time for most TCR beta V segments in an earlier analysis. In a later analysis, a missense DCLRE1C variant was linked to TCR beta V- and J-gene trimming.

The TCR sequence derives from a male donor in good health and CMV-seronegative. The rearrangement links TRBV11-2 to TRBJ2-1; 10 nucleotides agree with TRBD2. Material: PBMCs. This CDR3 is CASSSFSGRNYNEQFF. The CDR3 DNA sequence: TGTGCCAGCAGCTCCTTTAGCGGGAGGAACTACAATGAGCAGTTCTTC.